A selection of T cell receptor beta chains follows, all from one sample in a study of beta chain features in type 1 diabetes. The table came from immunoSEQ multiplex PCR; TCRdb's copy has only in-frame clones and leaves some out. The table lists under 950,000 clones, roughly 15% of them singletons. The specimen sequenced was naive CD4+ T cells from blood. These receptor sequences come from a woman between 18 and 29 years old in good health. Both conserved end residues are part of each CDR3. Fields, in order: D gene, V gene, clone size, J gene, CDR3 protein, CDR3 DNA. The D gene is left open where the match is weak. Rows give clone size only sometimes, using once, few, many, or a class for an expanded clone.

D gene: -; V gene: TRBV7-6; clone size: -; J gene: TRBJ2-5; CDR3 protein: CASSYWTVQETQYF; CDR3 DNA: TGTGCCAGCAGCTATTGGACAGTTCAAGAGACCCAGTACTTC
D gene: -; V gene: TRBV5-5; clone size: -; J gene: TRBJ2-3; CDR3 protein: CASSHGTYTDTQYF; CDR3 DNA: TGTGCCAGCAGCCACGGGACCTACACAGATACGCAGTATTTT
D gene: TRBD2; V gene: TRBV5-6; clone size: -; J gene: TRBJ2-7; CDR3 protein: CASSFTTTSGISYEQYF; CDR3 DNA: TGTGCCAGCAGCTTTACCACGACTAGCGGGATTTCCTACGAGCAGTACTTC
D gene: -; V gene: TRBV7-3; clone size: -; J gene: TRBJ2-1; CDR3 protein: CASSLTARGSGEQFF; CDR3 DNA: TGTGCCAGCAGCTTAACGGCCAGGGGATCTGGTGAGCAGTTCTTC
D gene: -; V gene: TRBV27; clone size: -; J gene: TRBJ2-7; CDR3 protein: CASSLQTGSAYYEQYF; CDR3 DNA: TGTGCCAGCAGTTTGCAAACAGGGAGCGCCTACTACGAGCAGTACTTC
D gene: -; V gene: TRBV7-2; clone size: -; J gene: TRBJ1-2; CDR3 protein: CASSLWVATYGYTF; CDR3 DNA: TGTGCCAGCAGCTTATGGGTCGCCACCTATGGCTACACCTTC
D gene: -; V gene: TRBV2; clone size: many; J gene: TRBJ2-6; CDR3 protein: CASSVLAAGANVLTF; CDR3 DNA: TGTGCCAGCAGCGTGTTGGCGGCTGGGGCCAACGTCCTGACTTTC
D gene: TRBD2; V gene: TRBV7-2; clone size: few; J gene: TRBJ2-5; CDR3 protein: CASSRLAGGLGETQYF; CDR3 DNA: TGTGCCAGCAGCCGCCTAGCGGGAGGGCTGGGAGAGACCCAGTACTTC
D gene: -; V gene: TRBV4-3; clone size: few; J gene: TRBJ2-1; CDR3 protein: CASSQSGYSYNEQFF; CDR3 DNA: TGCGCCAGCAGCCAGAGCGGATACTCCTACAATGAGCAGTTCTTC
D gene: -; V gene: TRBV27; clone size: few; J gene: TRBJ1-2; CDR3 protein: CASSFHAGNYGYTF; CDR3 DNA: TGTGCCAGCAGTTTTCACGCCGGTAACTATGGCTACACCTTC
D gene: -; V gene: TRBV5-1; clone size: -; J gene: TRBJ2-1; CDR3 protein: CASSFRGGASYNEQFF; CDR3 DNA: TGCGCCAGCAGCTTCCGCGGGGGCGCGTCCTACAATGAGCAGTTCTTC
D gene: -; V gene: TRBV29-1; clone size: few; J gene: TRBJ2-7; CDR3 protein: CSVGWRGSEQYF; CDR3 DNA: TGCAGCGTTGGGTGGAGGGGCTCCGAGCAGTACTTC
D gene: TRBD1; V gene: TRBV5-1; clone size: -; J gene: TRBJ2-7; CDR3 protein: CASSLPGQGAYEQYF; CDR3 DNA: TGCGCCAGCAGCTTACCGGGACAGGGGGCGTACGAGCAGTACTTC
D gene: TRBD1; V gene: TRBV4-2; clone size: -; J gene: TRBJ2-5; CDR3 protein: CASSFGQARTQYF; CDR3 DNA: TGTGCCAGCAGCTTCGGACAGGCCAGGACCCAGTACTTC
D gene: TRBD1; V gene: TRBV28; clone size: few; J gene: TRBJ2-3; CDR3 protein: CASSRGDRGPDTQYF; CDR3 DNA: TGTGCCAGCAGTCGGGGGGACAGGGGACCAGATACGCAGTATTTT
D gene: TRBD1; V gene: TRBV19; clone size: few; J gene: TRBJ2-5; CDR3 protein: CASSTGQGWETQYF; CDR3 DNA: TGTGCCAGTAGTACCGGACAGGGTTGGGAGACCCAGTACTTC
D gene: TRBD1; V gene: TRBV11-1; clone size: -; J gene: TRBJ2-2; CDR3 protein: CASSRDRVTGELFF; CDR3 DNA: TGTGCCAGCAGCCGGGACAGGGTAACCGGGGAGCTGTTTTTT
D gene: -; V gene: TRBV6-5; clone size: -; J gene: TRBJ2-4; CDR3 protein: CASSYSPLAKNIQYF; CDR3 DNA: TGTGCCAGCAGTTACTCCCCGTTAGCCAAAAACATTCAGTACTTC
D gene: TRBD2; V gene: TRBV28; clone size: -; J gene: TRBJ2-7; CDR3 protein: CASSLAGGAYEQYF; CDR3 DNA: TGTGCCAGCAGTTTGGCGGGAGGGGCCTACGAGCAGTACTTC
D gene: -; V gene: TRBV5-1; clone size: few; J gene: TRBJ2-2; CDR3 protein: CASRNNRNTGELFF; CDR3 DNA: TGCGCCAGCAGGAACAACAGGAACACCGGGGAGCTGTTTTTT
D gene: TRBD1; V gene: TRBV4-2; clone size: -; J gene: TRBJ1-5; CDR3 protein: CASSQTGGNQPQHF; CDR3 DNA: TGTGCCAGCAGTCAGACAGGGGGCAATCAGCCCCAGCATTTT
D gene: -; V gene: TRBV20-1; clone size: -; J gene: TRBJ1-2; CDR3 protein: CRGGTDYGYTF; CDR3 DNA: TGCAGAGGGGGGACGGACTATGGCTACACCTTC
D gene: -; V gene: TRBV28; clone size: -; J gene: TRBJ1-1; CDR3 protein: CASSFGGRGTEAFF; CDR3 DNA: TGTGCCAGCAGTTTTGGGGGAAGGGGCACTGAAGCTTTCTTT
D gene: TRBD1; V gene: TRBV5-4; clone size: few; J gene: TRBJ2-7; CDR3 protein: CASSLAGTGAYEQYF; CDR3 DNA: TGTGCCAGCAGCTTGGCCGGGACAGGGGCCTACGAGCAGTACTTC
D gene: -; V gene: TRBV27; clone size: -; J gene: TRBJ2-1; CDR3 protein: CASRPNMNSYNEQFF; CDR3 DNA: TGTGCCAGCAGGCCAAATATGAACTCCTACAATGAGCAGTTCTTC
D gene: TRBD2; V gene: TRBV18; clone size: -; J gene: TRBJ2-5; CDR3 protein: CASSLVILAGSGETQYF; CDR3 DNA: TGTGCCAGCTCACTGGTAATACTAGCGGGATCGGGAGAGACCCAGTACTTC
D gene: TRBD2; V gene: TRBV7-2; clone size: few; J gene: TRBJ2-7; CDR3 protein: CASSFSGGSSYEQYF; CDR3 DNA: TGTGCCAGCAGCTTTAGCGGGGGAAGCTCCTACGAGCAGTACTTC
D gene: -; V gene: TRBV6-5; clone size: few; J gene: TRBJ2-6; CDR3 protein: CASSASSGANVLTF; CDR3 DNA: TGTGCCAGCAGTGCGTCTTCTGGGGCCAACGTCCTGACTTTC
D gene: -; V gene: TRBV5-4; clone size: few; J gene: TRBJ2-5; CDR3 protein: CASSLIEVRHETQYF; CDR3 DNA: TGTGCCAGCAGCTTGATTGAGGTTAGACACGAGACCCAGTACTTC
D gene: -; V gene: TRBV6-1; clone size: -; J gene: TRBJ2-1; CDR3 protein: CASADSSTYNEQFF; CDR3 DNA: TGTGCCAGCGCTGACAGCAGCACCTACAATGAGCAGTTCTTC
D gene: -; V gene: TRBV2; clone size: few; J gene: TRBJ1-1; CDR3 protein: CASRTGLMNTEAFF; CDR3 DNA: TGTGCCAGCCGCACGGGACTTATGAACACTGAAGCTTTCTTT
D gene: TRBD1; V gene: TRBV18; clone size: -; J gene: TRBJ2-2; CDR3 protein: CASSPSRQGPYTGELFF; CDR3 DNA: TGTGCCAGCTCACCTTCAAGACAGGGCCCCTACACCGGGGAGCTGTTTTTT
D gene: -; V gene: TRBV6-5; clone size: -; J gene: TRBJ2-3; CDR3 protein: CASSYNPGAVDTQYF; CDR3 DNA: TGTGCCAGCAGTTACAACCCCGGCGCTGTAGATACGCAGTATTTT
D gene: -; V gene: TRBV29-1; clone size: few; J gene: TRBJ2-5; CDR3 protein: CSVETSIARETQYF; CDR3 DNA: TGCAGCGTTGAAACCTCCATCGCGCGAGAGACCCAGTACTTC
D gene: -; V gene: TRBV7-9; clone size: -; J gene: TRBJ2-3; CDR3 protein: CASSLAALGRKIPTDTQYF; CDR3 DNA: TGTGCCAGCAGCTTAGCAGCTCTGGGCAGAAAAATCCCCACAGATACGCAGTATTTT
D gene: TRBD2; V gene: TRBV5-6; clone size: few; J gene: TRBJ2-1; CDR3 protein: CASSLGLAGGFAYNEQFF; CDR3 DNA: TGTGCCAGCAGCCTGGGACTAGCGGGAGGTTTCGCCTACAATGAGCAGTTCTTC
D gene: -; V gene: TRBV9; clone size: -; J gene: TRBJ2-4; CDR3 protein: CARWRLAQVKNIQYF; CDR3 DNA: TGTGCCAGATGGCGGCTAGCCCAAGTCAAAAACATTCAGTACTTC
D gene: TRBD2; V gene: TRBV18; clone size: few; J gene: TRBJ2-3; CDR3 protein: CASSSTSGGGTDTQYF; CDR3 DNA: TGTGCCAGCTCGTCAACTAGCGGAGGGGGCACAGATACGCAGTATTTT
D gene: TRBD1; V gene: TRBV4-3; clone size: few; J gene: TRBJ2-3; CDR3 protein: CASSQDWGRGPDTQYF; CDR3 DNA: TGCGCCAGCAGCCAAGATTGGGGAAGGGGGCCAGATACGCAGTATTTT
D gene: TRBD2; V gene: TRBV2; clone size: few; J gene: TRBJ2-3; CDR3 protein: CASSDGTSGRVTDTQYF; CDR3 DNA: TGTGCCAGCAGTGACGGGACTAGCGGGAGGGTCACAGATACGCAGTATTTT
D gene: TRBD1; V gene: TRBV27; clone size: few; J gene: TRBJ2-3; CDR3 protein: CASSYETGGKDTQYF; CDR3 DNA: TGTGCCAGCAGTTACGAAACAGGGGGCAAAGATACGCAGTATTTT
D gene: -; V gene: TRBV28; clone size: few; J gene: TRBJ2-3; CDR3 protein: CATRLGTTDTQYF; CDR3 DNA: TGTGCCACTAGACTTGGCACCACAGATACGCAGTATTTT
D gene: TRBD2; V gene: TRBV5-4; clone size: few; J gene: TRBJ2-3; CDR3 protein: CASSEGLFGTDTQYF; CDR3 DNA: TGTGCCAGCAGCGAGGGACTATTTGGGACAGATACGCAGTATTTT
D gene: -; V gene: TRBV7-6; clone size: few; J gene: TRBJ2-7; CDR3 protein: CASSFSGQYYEQYF; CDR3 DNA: TGTGCCAGCAGCTTCTCCGGACAGTACTACGAGCAGTACTTC
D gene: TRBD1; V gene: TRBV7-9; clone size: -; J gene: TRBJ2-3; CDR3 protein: CASSETGGRDTQYF; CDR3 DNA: TGTGCCAGCAGTGAAACAGGGGGGAGAGATACGCAGTATTTT
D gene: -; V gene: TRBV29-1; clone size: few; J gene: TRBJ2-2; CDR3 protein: CSVVGARNTGELFF; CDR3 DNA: TGCAGCGTTGTGGGGGCGCGGAACACCGGGGAGCTGTTTTTT
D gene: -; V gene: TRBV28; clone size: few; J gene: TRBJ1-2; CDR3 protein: CASSVIEGYGYTF; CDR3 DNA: TGTGCCAGCAGTGTGATAGAGGGGTATGGCTACACCTTC
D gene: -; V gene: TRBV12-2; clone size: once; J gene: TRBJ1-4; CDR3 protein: CASRGNRRGEKLFF; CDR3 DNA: TGTGCAAGTCGCGGCAACCGCCGGGGCGAAAAACTGTTTTTT
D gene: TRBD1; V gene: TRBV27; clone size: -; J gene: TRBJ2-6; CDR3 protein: CASRQTGQRVLFSGANVLTF; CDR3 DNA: TGTGCCAGCAGACAGACGGGACAGCGAGTACTGTTCTCTGGGGCCAACGTCCTGACTTTC
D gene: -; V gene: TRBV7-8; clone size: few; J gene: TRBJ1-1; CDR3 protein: CASSETGTEAFF; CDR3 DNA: TGTGCCAGCAGCGAGACGGGGACTGAAGCTTTCTTT
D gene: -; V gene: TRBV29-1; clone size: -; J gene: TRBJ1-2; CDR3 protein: CSVNRGDGYTF; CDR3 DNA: TGCAGCGTCAATAGGGGGGACGGCTACACCTTC
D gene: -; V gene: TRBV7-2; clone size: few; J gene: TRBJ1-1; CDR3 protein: CASSLVMGFPEAFF; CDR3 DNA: TGTGCCAGCAGCTTAGTCATGGGGTTCCCTGAAGCTTTCTTT
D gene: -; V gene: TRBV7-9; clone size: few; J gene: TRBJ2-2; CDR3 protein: CASSFGGPGTGELFF; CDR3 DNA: TGTGCCAGCAGCTTCGGCGGTCCAGGCACCGGGGAGCTGTTTTTT
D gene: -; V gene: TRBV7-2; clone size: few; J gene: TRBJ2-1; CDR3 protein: CASSPEGLAQYNEQFF; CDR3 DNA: TGTGCCAGCAGCCCAGAGGGACTGGCCCAATACAATGAGCAGTTCTTC
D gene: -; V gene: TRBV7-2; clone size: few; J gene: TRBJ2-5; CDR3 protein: CASSLVAGTWVQETQYF; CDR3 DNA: TGTGCCAGCAGCTTAGTTGCTGGTACTTGGGTTCAAGAGACCCAGTACTTC
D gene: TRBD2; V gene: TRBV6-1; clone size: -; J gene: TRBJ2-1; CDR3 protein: CASLPGLAYNEQFF; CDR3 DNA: TGTGCCAGCCTACCGGGACTAGCCTACAATGAGCAGTTCTTC
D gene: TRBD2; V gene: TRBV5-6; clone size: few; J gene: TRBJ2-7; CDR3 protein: CASSFGTSGSYEQYF; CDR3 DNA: TGTGCCAGCAGCTTCGGGACTAGCGGCTCCTACGAGCAGTACTTC
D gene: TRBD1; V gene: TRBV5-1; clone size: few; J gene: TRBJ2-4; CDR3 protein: CASSVQGNENIQYF; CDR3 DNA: TGCGCCAGCAGCGTACAGGGGAACGAAAACATTCAGTACTTC
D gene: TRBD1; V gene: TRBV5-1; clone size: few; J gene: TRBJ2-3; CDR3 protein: CASSLNGQVGATQYF; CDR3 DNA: TGCGCCAGCAGCTTGAACGGACAGGTCGGAGCTACGCAGTATTTT